This TCR beta chain was recorded in a study of CD8 T cells in ankylosing spondylitis. Study-level results: Made up of about eight highly homologous variants, a TCR beta motif appeared characteristic of ankylosing spondylitis blood.

Germline V lookup: CDR1 GTSNPN, CDR2 SVGIG (reference sequence). The CDR3 spans 16 residues. Trimming removed 4 bases from V and 4 bases from J, with 23 bases in between. TCRdb independently ran MiXCR on the 5' RACE reads; one entry per CDR3 protein. The sample shows about 510,000 distinct CDR3 sequences, about 5.4% of them seen only once. This clonotype showed up just a few times. Its specificity is unknown. The specimen sequenced was blood, either unsorted or a sorted T cell fraction (not recorded which). This chain connects TRBV30 to TRBJ2-7; possible D gene TRBD1, 6 bases. This receptor was obtained from a male donor with ankylosing spondylitis. CDR3: CAWNREKWTDLYEQYF. As DNA, the CDR3 is TGTGCCTGGAATCGGGAAAAGTGGACAGACCTATACGAGCAGTACTTC.